The rows below give T cell receptor beta chains drawn from one sample of a study of shared clonotypes between healthy human individuals. TCRdb's copy holds only in-frame clones and misses some; the assay was immunoSEQ multiplex PCR. The table lists under 2,500,000 clones, approximately 95% of them singletons. Sequenced: naive CD4+ T cells sorted from blood. These receptor sequences come from a man younger than 35 in good health. The conserved cysteine and the conserved F or W are not part of the CDR3 here.

12	TRBV2	TRBJ1-1	ASSKGRMNTEAF
13	TRBV11-2	TRBJ2-7	ASSPDRLTLYEQY
12	TRBV5-1	TRBJ2-7	ASSKDRGDYEQY
14	TRBV7-6	TRBJ1-3	ASSLALSGAGNTIY
11	TRBV7-2	TRBJ1-6	ASGRDRITPLH
12	TRBV7-7	TRBJ2-2	ASSVGQHSGELF
14	TRBV5-5	TRBJ2-2	ASSLALTDYIGELF
12	TRBV6-5	TRBJ1-1	ASSYSIRNTEAF
12	TRBV2	TRBJ1-1	ASSEGRENTEAF
11	TRBV18	TRBJ1-6	ASSSGTSSPLH
12	TRBV18	TRBJ1-1	ASSLPGTGTEAF
14	TRBV25-1	TRBJ2-1	ASSEGRARSYNEQF
13	TRBV27	TRBJ2-2	ASTLGLPNTGELF
17	TRBV7-6	TRBJ2-5	ASSLGPGTSGGEVETQY
12	TRBV5-1	TRBJ2-5	ASSKEGSLENQY
10	TRBV6-6	TRBJ1-2	ATRTVNYGYT
15	TRBV5-1	TRBJ2-2	ASSLFGQGANTGELF
13	TRBV10-3	TRBJ2-5	AISESKVPYETQY
12	TRBV29-1	TRBJ2-4	SVEEQGAKNIQY
16	TRBV2	TRBJ2-4	ASSFDRAQNPSKNIQY
13	TRBV6-5	TRBJ2-3	ASSYSSGRGDTQY
13	TRBV6-5	TRBJ1-2	ASSRQGGPADGYT
11	TRBV10-3	TRBJ1-6	AISESPQSPLH
12	TRBV5-5	TRBJ1-1	ASSLESRDTEAF
14	TRBV19	TRBJ1-2	ASSMKEGQGNYGYT
10	TRBV6-1	TRBJ2-7	ASHQGNQAQY